The source of this T cell receptor (beta chain) is a study of blood T cell repertoires in COVID-19. Study details: Acute and convalescent COVID-19 samples came from the United States, Italy and Spain.

Cohort 3 recovered donors had two negative PCRs, clearance, or symptom resolution. Trimming shortened V by 1 base and J by 6 bases, and 12 bases separated the two germline ends. The CDR3 covers 14 residues. CDR1 is MGHDK, CDR2 SYGVNS, per germline. In the source study's methods: It was from reference gene primer amplification that nucleated cell counts were estimated. TCRdb's table, derived via immunoSEQ multiplex PCR, lists solely in-frame clones and lacks some. That table furnishes V, J and clone size, whereas the DNA furnished D and trimming. Of about 270,000 clones listed, about nine tenths are singletons.

This clonotype was obtained from a man younger than 35 who had recovered from COVID-19. V gene TRBV25-1 combines with J gene TRBJ1-2; D gene unclear. Sequencing was carried out using PBMCs or T cells enriched from blood (not recorded which). CDR3 nucleotide sequence: TGTGCCAGCAGTGAATTAGAGGGCTTTGATGGCTACACCTTC. Translation gives CASSELEGFDGYTF.